This T cell receptor (beta chain) appears in the sequencing data of a study of technical replicates of blood from a handful of donors. Clones were sequenced by immunoSEQ multiplex PCR, and TCRdb holds only the in-frame ones, with some missing. The sample includes about 75,000 clones, 92% seen only once; the top ten take 0.35% to 0.45%. The V gene lost 4 bases and the J gene lost 1 base, with 23 bases spanning the gap. Germline lookup yields CDR1 MGHRA and CDR2 YSYEKL. This CDR3 has 19 residues. Input material: T cells isolated from PBMCs. The V and J genes are TRBV4-1 and TRBJ2-1, with D possibly being TRBD1 or TRBD2 (9 bases each). The origin of this receptor is a human donor in good health. The CDR3 here is CASSPRDRVGLASYNEQFF. CDR3 nucleotides: TGCGCCAGCAGCCCCCGGGACAGGGTAGGACTAGCGTCCTACAATGAGCAGTTCTTC.